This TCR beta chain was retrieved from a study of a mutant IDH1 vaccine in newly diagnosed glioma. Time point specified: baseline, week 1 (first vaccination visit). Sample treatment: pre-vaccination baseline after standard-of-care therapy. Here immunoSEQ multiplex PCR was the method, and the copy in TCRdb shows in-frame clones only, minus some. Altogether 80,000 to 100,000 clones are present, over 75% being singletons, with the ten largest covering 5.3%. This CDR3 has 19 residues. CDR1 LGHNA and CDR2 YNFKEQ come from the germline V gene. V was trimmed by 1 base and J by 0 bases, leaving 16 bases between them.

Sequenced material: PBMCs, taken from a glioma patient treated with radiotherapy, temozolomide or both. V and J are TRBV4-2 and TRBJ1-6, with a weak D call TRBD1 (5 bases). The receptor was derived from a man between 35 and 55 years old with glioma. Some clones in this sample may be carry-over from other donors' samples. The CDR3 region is CASSQVTAGLSSYNSPLHF. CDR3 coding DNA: TGTGCCAGCAGCCAAGTAACCGCAGGGCTAAGCTCCTATAATTCACCCCTCCACTTT.